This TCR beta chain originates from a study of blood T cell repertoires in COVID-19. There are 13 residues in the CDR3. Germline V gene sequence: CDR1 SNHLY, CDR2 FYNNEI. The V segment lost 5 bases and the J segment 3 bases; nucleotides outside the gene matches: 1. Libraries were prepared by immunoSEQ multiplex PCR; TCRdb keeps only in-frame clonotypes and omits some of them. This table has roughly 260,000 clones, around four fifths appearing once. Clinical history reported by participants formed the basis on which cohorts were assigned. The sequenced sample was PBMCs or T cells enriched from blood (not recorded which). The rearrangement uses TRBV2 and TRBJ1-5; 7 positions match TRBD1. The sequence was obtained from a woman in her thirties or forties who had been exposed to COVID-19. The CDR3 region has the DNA TGTGCCAGCAGTCAGGGGGACAATCAGCCCCAGCATTTT. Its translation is CASSQGDNQPQHF.